This entry describes one T cell receptor (beta chain). The antigen remains undetermined. The ends were cut back, 0 bases at V and 4 bases at J, with 6 bases in the middle. The CDR3 is made up of 13 amino acids. CDR1 and CDR2 (germline): LNHDA, SQIVND (reference sequence). The data belong to a study of shared clonotypes between healthy human individuals. Overall study findings and caveats: The study found roughly 5% of naive CD4 clonotypes shared across several donors. A generally larger estimated richness was seen in naive subsets than in memory subsets.

Data came from immunoSEQ multiplex PCR; TCRdb stores just in-frame clones and leaves some out. The sample holds around 750,000 clones, less than 85% seen once. The receptor was isolated from a woman under 40 in good health. This chain uses TRBV19 with TRBJ1-1, with D hard to call. The sequencing sample was made of memory CD4+ T cells sorted from blood. The subset: CD45RA-negative fraction. DNA for the CDR3: TGTGCCAGTAGTATAGAAAGCGGCACTGAAGCTTTCTTT. Protein: CASSIESGTEAFF.